This TCR beta chain appears in the sequencing data of a study of blood T cells in healthy people across ages. The study, taken as a whole, reports: Per million T cells, TCR beta diversity dropped roughly linearly as age increased.

With regard to this clonotype: What it binds is not known.

Using a J-beta primer mix together with a sample-barcoded 5' primer, a second PCR was run for about 7 to 12 cycles. TCRdb recomputed calls from the 5' RACE reads with MiXCR, one row per CDR3 protein. The sample records about 840,000 distinct CDR3 sequences, roughly 29% being singletons. The V and J ends lost 3 bases and 0 bases, in that order; junction bases with no gene match: 6. The CDR3 totals 17 residues. CDR1 is LGHDT and CDR2 is YNNKEL in the germline V gene (reference sequence). The data were also submitted as part of a second study, on T cells of mothers and their children. That work adds: Thymic selection shapes TCR recombination output in related pairs, and it does so similarly in unrelated pairs.

The gene calls are TRBV3-1 and TRBJ2-3; 10 bases line up with TRBD2. This receptor was taken from a woman aged 40-49 years in good health. The specimen sequenced was blood. Here the CDR3 reads CASSQDLAGVSTDTQYF. The CDR3 DNA is TGTGCCAGCAGCCAGGACCTAGCGGGGGTAAGCACAGATACGCAGTATTTT.